This entry lists 27 T cell receptor beta chains sequenced from one sample in a study of cytomegalovirus exposure and HLA in healthy donors. PCR was performed using 60 Vbeta and 13 Jbeta primers. Clones were read by immunoSEQ multiplex PCR, and TCRdb kept only the in-frame ones, dropping some. This sample has over 110,000 clones, with 70% to 80% found just once. Sequencing was performed on PBMCs. These receptors all come from a woman between 50 and 59 years old in good health and CMV-seropositive.

This clone was seen only once. This chain links TRBV5-6 with TRBJ2-7, with 9 nucleotides matching TRBD2. CDR1 is SGHDT and CDR2 is YYEEEE in the germline V gene. V was clipped by 4 bases and J by 3 bases; unmatched bases: 5. The CDR3 consists of 14 residues. The CDR3 DNA reads as TGTGCCAGCAGCCCCGGCGGGAGGGTCTACGAGCAGTACTTC. Protein sequence: CASSPGGRVYEQYF.

This sequence joins TRBV28 and TRBJ1-3, with a tentative D call TRBD1 (5 bases). From germline, CDR1 is MDHEN and CDR2 SYDVKM. The V gene lost 0 bases and the J gene lost 0 bases, with 6 bases spanning the gap. The CDR3 has 15 amino acids. Written as DNA, the CDR3 is TGTGCCAGCAGTTTATGGGGGGGCTCTGGAAACACCATATATTTT. Translating it yields CASSLWGGSGNTIYF.

The gene calls are TRBV6-1 and TRBJ1-2, with 7 nucleotides matching TRBD1. The CDR3 is 13 amino acids. Germline V lookup: CDR1 MNHNS, CDR2 SASEGT. V gave up 7 bases and J gave up 5 bases; unmatched junction bases: 7. CDR3 sequence reads: CASIPTGKYGYTF. The CDR3, as DNA: TGTGCCAGCATTCCGACAGGGAAATATGGCTACACCTTC.

V is TRBV2 and J is TRBJ2-3; 15 positions match TRBD2. Germline V gene data show CDR1 as SNHLY and CDR2 as FYNNEI. This CDR3 has 18 residues. V trimming: 4 bases; J trimming: 7 bases; junction bases outside the gene matches: 12. The DNA of the CDR3 is TGTGCCAGCAGTGGGCGGACTAGCGGGGGGGGAGTGTATAATACGCAGTATTTT. Translation gives CASSGRTSGGGVYNTQYF.

This clone has more than one count but fewer than ten. The chain combines TRBV5-5 with TRBJ1-5, with D maybe TRBD1 (5 bases). V lost 3 bases and J 3 bases, leaving 19 bases between the germline ends. From germline, CDR1 is SGHKS and CDR2 YYEKEE (reference sequence). The CDR3 is 17 amino acids. The CDR3 loop is CASSSGGGPLNNQPQHF. The DNA for the CDR3 is TGTGCCAGCAGCTCCGGGGGAGGGCCCCTTAACAATCAGCCCCAGCATTTT.

This clone was observed a few times. The rearrangement joins TRBV29-1 to TRBJ2-5, with 8 positions matching TRBD2. The CDR3 runs 13 residues. Germline assignment: CDR1 SQVTM and CDR2 ANQGSEA. Trimming cost V 7 bases and J 1 base; bases outside gene matches: 5. DNA of the CDR3: TGCAGCGCCTGGACTAGCTCCCAAGAGACCCAGTACTTC. Its protein is CSAWTSSQETQYF.

The chain recombines TRBV5-6 with TRBJ2-7; tentatively, D is TRBD2 (6 bases). This CDR3 contains 15 residues. Between the trimmed V and J ends, which lost 6 bases and 5 bases, there was a span of 21 bases. Germline values: CDR1 SGHDT, CDR2 YYEEEE. The CDR3 region has the DNA TGTGCCAGCACCCCGGTAGGGGACTCCTCGGACGAGCAGTACTTC. Its protein is CASTPVGDSSDEQYF.

CDR3 residues: CASSTGTGGNYGYTF. The CDR3 DNA is TGTGCCAGTAGTACAGGGACAGGGGGGAACTATGGCTACACCTTC. This sequence joins TRBV19 and TRBJ1-2; TRBD1 matches 11 bases. This CDR3 spans 15 amino acids. Germline trimming cut 4 bases from V and 2 bases from J; bases unmatched to any gene: 3. Germline V gene lookup returns CDR1 LNHDA and CDR2 SQIVND (reference sequence).

This chain joins TRBV27 and TRBJ2-3; D is uncertain. The CDR3 is made up of 16 amino acids. Germline V gene lookup returns CDR1 MNHEY and CDR2 SMNVEV (reference sequence). V lost 5 bases, J lost 7 bases, and 22 bases lay in between. In DNA, the CDR3 is TGTGCCAGCAGTCTAGGTATTAGCCCGATAACGAATACGCAGTATTTT. Translated, it gives CASSLGISPITNTQYF.

The J gene is TRBJ1-1, the V gene TRBV2; D might be TRBD1 (5 bases). V was clipped by 6 bases and J by 0 bases, with 23 bases between them. Germline V gene lookup returns CDR1 SNHLY and CDR2 FYNNEI. The CDR3 is 18 amino acids. As DNA, the CDR3 is TGTGCCAGCAGCCCCAGAACGGGGCTGGGGAGGATGAACACTGAAGCTTTCTTT. This sequence encodes CASSPRTGLGRMNTEAFF.

The J gene is TRBJ1-4, the V gene TRBV30; D ambiguous. V lost 0 bases and J lost 7, with 15 bases in between. Germline values: CDR1 GTSNPN, CDR2 SVGIG (reference sequence). The CDR3 consists of 15 residues. DNA for the CDR3: TGTGCCTGGAGTGTACCCGGGTCCACAAGTGAAAAACTGTTTTTT. Protein product: CAWSVPGSTSEKLFF.

J is TRBJ2-1 and V is TRBV28, with D tentatively TRBD1 (6 bases). The CDR3 has 16 amino acids. In germline, CDR1 is MDHEN, CDR2 SYDVKM. Trimming removed 5 bases at V and 0 bases at J, with 14 bases between. The CDR3 here is CASSAIRGSSYNEQFF. CDR3 sequence (DNA): TGTGCCAGCAGTGCCATTAGGGGGAGCTCCTACAATGAGCAGTTCTTC.

The rearrangement uses TRBV5-1 and TRBJ1-1; 8 bases match TRBD1. Per the germline V gene, CDR1 is SGHRS and CDR2 is YFSETQ. This CDR3 spans 15 amino acids. V lost 0 bases to trimming and J lost 5 bases; unmatched junction nucleotides: 6. CDR3 sequence reads: CASSLAPDRVTEAFF. CDR3 DNA sequence: TGCGCCAGCAGCTTGGCCCCGGACAGGGTAACTGAAGCTTTCTTT.

This chain uses TRBV5-1 with TRBJ2-6; maybe TRBD2 (5 bases). There are 18 residues in the CDR3. Germline-derived CDR1 and CDR2 are SGHRS and YFSETQ. V was cut by 0 bases and J by 0 bases, with 13 bases left in between. The DNA of the CDR3 is TGCGCCAGCAGCTTGGCCGCGGGCCCGCTCTCTGGGGCCAACGTCCTGACTTTC. Translated: CASSLAAGPLSGANVLTF.

The chain links TRBV7-3 to TRBJ2-7; D is unresolved. V was clipped by 2 bases and J by 3 bases, with 11 bases between them. From germline, CDR1 is SGHTA and CDR2 FQGTGA. CDR3 length equals 14 residues. CDR3 in amino acids: CASSLSGLGYEQYF. The CDR3 DNA reads as TGTGCCAGCAGCTTATCCGGGTTGGGCTACGAGCAGTACTTC.

The chain carries TRBV5-4 and TRBJ2-7; a possible D gene is TRBD2 (6 bases). CDR1 SGHNT and CDR2 YYREEE come from the germline V gene (reference sequence). Between the trimmed V and J ends, which lost 2 bases and 12 bases, there was a span of 15 bases. This CDR3 is built from 12 residues. The CDR3 sequence is CASSFWGGVLYF. The CDR3, as DNA: TGTGCCAGCAGCTTTTGGGGCGGGGTCCTGTACTTC.

This chain's CDR3 is CAISAAGGEETQYF. The DNA of the CDR3 is TGTGCCATCAGTGCGGCGGGGGGGGAAGAGACCCAGTACTTC. The chain has TRBV10-3 and TRBJ2-5, with TRBD2 matching 9 bases. This CDR3 is 14 amino acids long. J gave up 3 bases and V 4 bases, and 3 bases lay outside the gene matches. CDR1 is ENHRY, CDR2 SYGVKD, per germline.

J is TRBJ1-1 and V is TRBV6-6, with 8 bases aligning to TRBD1. This CDR3 comprises 16 residues. Germline CDR1 MNHNY, CDR2 SVGAGI (reference sequence). V was clipped by 5 bases and J by 4 bases; unmatched bases: 12. CDR3 protein: CASSHHPGQGSTEAFF. The CDR3 DNA follows: TGTGCCAGCAGTCATCACCCCGGACAGGGATCCACTGAAGCTTTCTTT.

The rearrangement uses TRBV5-1 and TRBJ2-7, with D possibly matching TRBD2 (5 bases). Trimming cost V 0 bases and J 3 bases, with 10 bases left between them. This CDR3 spans 14 amino acids. Germline lookup yields CDR1 SGHRS and CDR2 YFSETQ. The CDR3 DNA reads as TGCGCCAGCAGCTTGGGACCGGGGAACTACGAGCAGTACTTC. Translated, it gives CASSLGPGNYEQYF.

In regard to this clone: Germline is not matched at one junction end, which may reflect a read error. The CDR3 reads CAWSGGGLRF. The DNA for the CDR3 is TGTGCCTGGAGTGGGGGGGGCCTCCGCTTC. V usage is TRBV30 and J usage is TRBJ2-7; weak D call: TRBD2 (7 bases). Germline lookup yields CDR1 GTSNPN and CDR2 SVGIG (reference sequence). This CDR3 is built from 10 residues.

The J gene is TRBJ2-2, the V gene TRBV19, with D perhaps matching TRBD2 (7 bases). The CDR3 covers 15 residues. Trimming shortened V by 7 bases and J by 4 bases, and 16 bases separated the two germline ends. Germline V CDR1 and CDR2: LNHDA, SQIVND (reference sequence). The chain's CDR3 is CASMGGGASTGELFF. The CDR3 DNA sequence: TGTGCCAGTATGGGGGGGGGCGCTTCCACCGGGGAGCTGTTTTTT.

The rearrangement links TRBV7-2 to TRBJ1-1; D perhaps matches TRBD1 (6 bases). Trimming left V 5 bases short and J 7 bases short, with 23 bases between. The CDR3 covers 16 residues. Germline V gives CDR1 SGHTA, CDR2 FQGNSA. The CDR3 sequence: CASSPRVAGAKNEAFF. The DNA of the CDR3 is TGTGCCAGCAGCCCCCGGGTGGCGGGGGCGAAGAATGAAGCTTTCTTT.

The chain uses TRBV5-6 and TRBJ2-3; TRBD2 agrees at 13 bases. The V and J ends lost 3 bases and 2 bases, in that order; junction bases with no gene match: 3. CDR1 and CDR2 (germline): SGHDT, YYEEEE. The CDR3 length is 16 residues. The DNA of the CDR3 is TGTGCCAGCAGCTCCGGGACTAGCGGGGACACAGATACGCAGTATTTT. It specifies CASSSGTSGDTDTQYF.

The chain is built from TRBV25-1 and TRBJ2-7; D is possibly TRBD2 (6 bases). The V end was cut by 7 bases, the J end by 1 base, with 11 bases between. This CDR3 is 13 amino acids long. The germline V gene encodes CDR1 MGHDK and CDR2 SYGVNS. Here the CDR3 reads CASKWGESYEQYF. CDR3 bases: TGTGCCAGCAAATGGGGGGAGTCCTACGAGCAGTACTTC.

The chain is built from TRBV19 and TRBJ1-1; D perhaps matches TRBD1 (5 bases). This CDR3 has 14 amino acids. Trimming cost V 5 bases and J 1 base, with 11 bases left between them. Germline V gives CDR1 LNHDA, CDR2 SQIVND (reference sequence). The CDR3 sequence: CASSYGRGNTEAFF. The DNA of the CDR3 is TGTGCCAGTAGTTATGGGAGGGGGAACACTGAAGCTTTCTTT.

The rearrangement joins TRBV2 to TRBJ2-2, with TRBD1 as a possible D gene (6 bases). The CDR3 loop spans 17 amino acids. Germline assignment: CDR1 SNHLY and CDR2 FYNNEI. V was clipped by 7 bases and J by 2 bases, with 20 bases between them. CDR3 nucleotides: TGTGCCAGCACCTACAGGCTGGGACACTCAAACACCGGGGAGCTGTTTTTT. Protein product: CASTYRLGHSNTGELFF.

This chain uses TRBV12-5 with TRBJ2-1; 8 bases are a match to TRBD1. Losses at the gene ends were 5 bases for V and 14 bases for J; bases not matched to a gene: 8. The V gene's germline CDR1 is LGHNT and CDR2 FRNRAP. There are 12 residues in the CDR3. CDR3 sequence reads: CASGTPGGAEFF. The CDR3 nucleotides are TGTGCTAGTGGTACGCCAGGGGGCGCAGAGTTCTTC. The whole variable domain, remainder taken from reference TRBV12-5 and TRBJ2-1, is DARVTQTPRHKVTEMGQEVTMRCQPILGHNTVFWYRQTMMQGLELLAYFRNRAPLDDSGMPKDRFSAEMPDATLATLKIQPSEPRDSAVYFCASGTPGGAEFFGPGTRLTVL.